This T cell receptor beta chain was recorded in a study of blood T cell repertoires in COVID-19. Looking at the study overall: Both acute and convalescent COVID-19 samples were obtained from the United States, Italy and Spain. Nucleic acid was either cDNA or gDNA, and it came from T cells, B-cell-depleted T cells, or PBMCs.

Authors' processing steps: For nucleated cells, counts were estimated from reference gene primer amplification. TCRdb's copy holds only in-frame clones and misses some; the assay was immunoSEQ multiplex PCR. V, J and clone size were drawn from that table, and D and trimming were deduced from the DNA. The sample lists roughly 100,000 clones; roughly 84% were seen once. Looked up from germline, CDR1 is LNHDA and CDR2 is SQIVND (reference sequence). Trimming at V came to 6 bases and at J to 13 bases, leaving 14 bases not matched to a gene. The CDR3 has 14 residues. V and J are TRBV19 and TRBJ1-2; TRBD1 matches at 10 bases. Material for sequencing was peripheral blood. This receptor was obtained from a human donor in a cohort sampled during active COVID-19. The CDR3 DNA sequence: TGTGCCAGTAGGACGGAAGGGACAGGGGTAGTGGGCACCTTC. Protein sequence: CASRTEGTGVVGTF.